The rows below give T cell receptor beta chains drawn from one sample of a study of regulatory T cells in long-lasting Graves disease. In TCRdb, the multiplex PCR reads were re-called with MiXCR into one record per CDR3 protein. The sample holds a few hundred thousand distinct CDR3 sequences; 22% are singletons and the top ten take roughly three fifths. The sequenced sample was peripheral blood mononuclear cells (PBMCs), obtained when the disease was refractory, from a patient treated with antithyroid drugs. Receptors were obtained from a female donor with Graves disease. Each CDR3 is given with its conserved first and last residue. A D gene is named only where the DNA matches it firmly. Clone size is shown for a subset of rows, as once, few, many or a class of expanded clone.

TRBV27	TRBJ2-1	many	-	CATRLGGSSYNEQFF	TGTGCCACCCGCCTTGGGGGGAGCTCCTACAATGAGCAGTTCTTC
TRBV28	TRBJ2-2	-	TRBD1	CASSRQGAGELFF	TGTGCCAGCAGCCGACAGGGGGCCGGGGAGCTGTTTTTT
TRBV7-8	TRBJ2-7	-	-	CASSSPMGSEQYF	TGTGCCAGCAGCTCGCCCATGGGTAGCGAGCAGTACTTC
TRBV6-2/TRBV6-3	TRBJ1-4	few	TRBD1	CASSVPRGDRASEKLFF	TGTGCCAGCAGTGTCCCCCGGGGGGACAGGGCAAGCGAAAAACTGTTTTTT
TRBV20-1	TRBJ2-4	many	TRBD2	CSVASGLAANIQYF	TGCAGTGTCGCCTCGGGTCTAGCGGCAAACATTCAGTACTTC
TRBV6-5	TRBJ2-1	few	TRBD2	CASSYISGRYNEQFF	TGTGCCAGCAGTTACATAAGCGGGAGGTACAATGAGCAGTTCTTC
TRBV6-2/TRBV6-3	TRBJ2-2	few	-	CASSYSIRGIDTGELFF	TGTGCCAGCAGTTACTCGATCCGCGGGATCGACACCGGGGAGCTGTTTTTT
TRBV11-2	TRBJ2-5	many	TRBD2	CASSLTTGLAGQETQYF	TGTGCCAGCAGCTTAACCACCGGACTAGCGGGCCAAGAGACCCAGTACTTC
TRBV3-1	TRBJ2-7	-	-	CASSQSPDSYEQYF	TGTGCCAGCAGCCAATCCCCGGACAGCTACGAGCAGTACTTC
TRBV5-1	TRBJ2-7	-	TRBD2	CASSPSGSLYEQYF	TGCGCCAGCAGCCCTAGCGGGAGCCTCTACGAGCAGTACTTC